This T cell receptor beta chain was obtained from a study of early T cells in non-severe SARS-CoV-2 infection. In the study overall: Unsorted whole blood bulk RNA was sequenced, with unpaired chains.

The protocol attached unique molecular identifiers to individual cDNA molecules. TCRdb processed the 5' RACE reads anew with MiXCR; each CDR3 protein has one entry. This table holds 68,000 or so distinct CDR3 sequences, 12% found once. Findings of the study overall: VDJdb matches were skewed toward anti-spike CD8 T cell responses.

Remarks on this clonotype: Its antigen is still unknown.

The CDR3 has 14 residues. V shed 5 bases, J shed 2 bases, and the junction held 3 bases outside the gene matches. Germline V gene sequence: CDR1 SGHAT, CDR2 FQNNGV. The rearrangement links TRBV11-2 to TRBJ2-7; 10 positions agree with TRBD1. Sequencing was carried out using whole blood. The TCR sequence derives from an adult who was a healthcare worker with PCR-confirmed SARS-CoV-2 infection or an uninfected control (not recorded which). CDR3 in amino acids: CASSPGQGTYEQYF. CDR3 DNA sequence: TGTGCCAGCAGCCCGGGACAGGGGACCTACGAGCAGTACTTC.